This entry lists 27 T cell receptor beta chains sequenced from one sample in a study of T cell changes during pregnancy in multiple sclerosis. Clones were sequenced by immunoSEQ multiplex PCR, and TCRdb holds only the in-frame ones, with some missing. The table includes approximately 40,000 clones, more than 75% detected once. The source was CD4+ T cells from peripheral blood mononuclear cells, collected in the first trimester of pregnancy. The receptors shown here come from a female donor with multiple sclerosis, enrolled in a pregnancy study.

The chain couples TRBV2 to TRBJ1-3; D possibly corresponds to TRBD1 (6 bases). The V end lost 4 bases, the J end lost 4 bases, and 14 bases lay between the germline ends. CDR3 length: 15 residues. Germline CDR1 SNHLY, CDR2 FYNNEI. CDR3 loop: CASSAQGLSGNTIYF. CDR3 sequence (DNA): TGTGCCAGCAGTGCCCAGGGGCTATCAGGAAACACCATATATTTT.

On this clone itself: This same CDR3 is encoded by further DNA sequences in the sample. The V and J genes are TRBV10-3 and TRBJ1-2; 9 bases are shared with TRBD1. Germline V gives CDR1 ENHRY, CDR2 SYGVKD. The CDR3 consists of 14 residues. V lost 6 bases and J lost 3; bases outside the gene matches: 5. This CDR3 reads CAISRDRDYYGYTF. Written as DNA, the CDR3 is TGTGCCATCAGCCGGGACAGGGACTACTATGGCTACACCTTC.

On this clone itself: Its ends do not fully match the called genes, so a read error is possible. The chain links TRBV25-1 to TRBJ2-7, with D possibly TRBD2 on 5 matching bases. Germline CDR1 and CDR2: MGHDK and SYGVNS. There are 11 residues in the CDR3. The CDR3 sequence: CASSEAGRITF. The DNA for the CDR3 is TGTGCCAGCAGTGAAGCGGGTCGGATTACCTTC.

The chain combines TRBV27 with TRBJ1-2; weak D call: TRBD1 (5 bases). Germline CDR1 reads MNHEY; CDR2 reads SMNVEV (reference sequence). Trimming pared 5 bases from V and 2 bases from J, leaving 15 bases between. There are 15 residues in the CDR3. CDR3 sequence: CASSGFSTENYGYTF. The CDR3, as DNA: TGTGCCAGCAGTGGTTTCTCGACAGAGAACTATGGCTACACCTTC.

The CDR3 is CARFAGCIGNTIYF. In DNA, the CDR3 is TGCGCCAGGTTCGCAGGGTGTATCGGAAACACCATATATTTT. The J gene is TRBJ1-3, the V gene TRBV5-1, with a weak D call TRBD1 (5 bases). The germline V and J ends were trimmed by 8 bases and 4 bases, with 16 bases remaining between them. The CDR3 runs 14 residues. Per germline, CDR1 SGHRS and CDR2 YFSETQ.

The J gene is TRBJ1-1, the V gene TRBV5-4, with D perhaps matching TRBD1 (5 bases). CDR3 length equals 15 residues. Trimming cost V 0 bases and J 1 base, with 10 bases left between them. CDR1 and CDR2 (germline): SGHNT, YYREEE (reference sequence). Written as DNA, the CDR3 is TGTGCCAGCAGCTTGGGCGGGGGACGGAACACTGAAGCTTTCTTT. Its translation is CASSLGGGRNTEAFF. The full variable domain, its missing parts supplied by reference TRBV5-4 and TRBJ1-1, is ETGVTQSPTHLIKTRGQQVTLRCSSQSGHNTVSWYQQALGQGPQFIFQYYREEENGRGNFPPRFSGLQFPNYSSELNVNALELDDSALYLCASSLGGGRNTEAFFGQGTRLTVV.

The rearrangement joins TRBV6-1 to TRBJ2-2; TRBD1 aligns across 8 bases. CDR1 and CDR2 (germline): MNHNS, SASEGT. This CDR3 has 15 residues. The V segment lost 7 bases and the J segment 4 bases; nucleotides outside the gene matches: 8. This chain's CDR3 is CASILDRAITGELFF. Here the CDR3 DNA reads TGTGCCAGCATTCTGGACAGGGCCATCACCGGGGAGCTGTTTTTT.

The V and J genes are TRBV6-6 and TRBJ1-1; D uncertain. V gave up 5 bases and J gave up 7 bases, with 8 bases separating them. Germline V gene data show CDR1 as MNHNY and CDR2 as SVGAGI (reference sequence). The CDR3 runs to 11 residues. The CDR3 spells CASSGRIEAFF. The CDR3 nucleotides are TGTGCCAGCAGTGGGAGGATTGAAGCTTTCTTT.

This clone was recorded a few times. The chain combines TRBV10-1 with TRBJ1-1; D gene ambiguous. The CDR3 contains 9 residues. CDR1 and CDR2 from the germline V gene are WNHNN and SYGVQD (reference sequence). With 9 bases removed from V and 11 bases from J, the gap between germline ends came to 10 bases. CDR3 region: CASQSQAFF. Here the CDR3 DNA reads TGCGCCAGTCAGTCCCAGGCTTTCTTT.

This chain links TRBV9 with TRBJ2-1, with D tentatively TRBD1 (6 bases). CDR1 and CDR2 from the germline V gene are SGDLS and YYNGEE. The CDR3 runs 16 residues. V was pared by 3 bases and J by 8 bases, with 21 bases between. The DNA of the CDR3 is TGTGCCAGCAGCGAGGGGGATGGGGCGAGGGCCCATGAGCAGTTCTTC. Its protein product is CASSEGDGARAHEQFF.

This chain links TRBV7-8 with TRBJ1-5; D is unclear. V lost 1 base and J lost 1, with 14 bases in between. The CDR3 is 17 amino acids. Germline loops: CDR1 SGHVS, CDR2 FQNEAQ. CDR3 sequence reads: CASSLESRVVSNQPQHF. In DNA, the CDR3 is TGTGCCAGCAGCTTAGAATCCCGGGTCGTGAGCAATCAGCCCCAGCATTTT.

The chain couples TRBV5-1 to TRBJ2-1; 12 nucleotides align to TRBD1. Germline CDR1 SGHRS, CDR2 YFSETQ. The CDR3 covers 15 residues. Unmatched junction bases numbered 4, after V lost 0 bases and J lost 9 bases. CDR3 sequence reads: CASSLGGTGGSEQFF. The CDR3 nucleotides read TGCGCCAGCAGCTTGGGAGGGACAGGGGGCTCTGAGCAGTTCTTC.

This chain links TRBV5-1 with TRBJ2-7, with 11 bases that match TRBD1. This CDR3 has 15 residues. Trimming cost V 4 bases and J 6 bases; bases outside gene matches: 9. The germline V gene encodes CDR1 SGHRS and CDR2 YFSETQ. The CDR3: CASSPVVDRGREQYF. DNA for the CDR3: TGCGCCAGCAGCCCGGTAGTGGACAGGGGGCGCGAGCAGTACTTC. The variable domain in full, with the rest retrieved from reference TRBV5-1 and TRBJ2-7, is KAGVTQTPRYLIKTRGQQVTLSCSPISGHRSVSWYQQTPGQGLQFLFEYFSETQRNKGNFPGRFSGRQFSNSRSEMNVSTLELGDSALYLCASSPVVDRGREQYFGPGTRLTVT.

The rearrangement uses TRBV12-2 and TRBJ2-2; TRBD1 was called by the table and not checked on the DNA. TRBV12-2 is a pseudogene segment. The CDR3 is 16 residues long. The CDR3 bases are TGTGCAAGTCGATCGAGGGACAGGGGGCTTGACGGGGAGCTGTTTTTT. This translates into CASRSRDRGLDGELFF.

The rearrangement joins TRBV5-1 to TRBJ2-5; 9 nucleotides line up with TRBD2. The CDR3 extends over 17 amino acids. V shed 0 bases and J 10 bases; nucleotides not matched to a gene: 16. Per germline, CDR1 SGHRS and CDR2 YFSETQ. CDR3 in DNA: TGCGCCAGCAGCTTGGAGAGTAGCGGGAGCTCAGTAGGGATCCAGTACTTC. This encodes CASSLESSGSSVGIQYF.

CDR3 DNA sequence: TGCGCCAGCAGCTGGACAGGGGGGCTAAGCTCCTACGAGCAGTACTTC. Its protein is CASSWTGGLSSYEQYF. The chain has TRBV5-1 and TRBJ2-7, with 10 bases that match TRBD1. CDR1 and CDR2 (germline): SGHRS, YFSETQ. CDR3 length: 16 amino acids. With 3 bases clipped from V and 0 bases from J, the junction kept 6 bases outside the gene matches.

To note about this clone: Other DNA variants within this sample encode the same CDR3. V gene TRBV5-1 combines with J gene TRBJ2-3; 7 bases are a match to TRBD1. The CDR3 contains 16 residues. Trimming removed 0 bases from V and 3 bases from J; junction bases left unmatched: 7. Germline V gene lookup returns CDR1 SGHRS and CDR2 YFSETQ. DNA of the CDR3: TGCGCCAGCAGCTTGGACCGACAGGGCGGGACAGATACGCAGTATTTT. This encodes CASSLDRQGGTDTQYF.

This rearrangement joins TRBV5-1 to TRBJ2-5, with TRBD1 identical over 9 bases. Trimming removed 0 bases from V and 4 bases from J; junction bases left unmatched: 7. CDR1 and CDR2 (germline): SGHRS, YFSETQ. The CDR3 runs to 16 residues. CDR3: CASSLAPGQGGETQYF. CDR3 DNA: TGCGCCAGCAGCTTGGCGCCGGGACAGGGTGGAGAGACCCAGTACTTC.

The chain employs TRBV5-1 and TRBJ2-3, with D maybe TRBD2 (7 bases). The CDR3 runs to 17 residues. Germline loops: CDR1 SGHRS, CDR2 YFSETQ. Between the trimmed V and J ends, which lost 0 bases and 1 base, there was a span of 15 bases. CDR3 loop: CASSLAGGPRRTDTQYF. The CDR3 DNA reads TGCGCCAGCAGCTTGGCCGGGGGGCCTCGCCGCACAGATACGCAGTATTTT.

The V call is TRBV28, the J call TRBJ1-2; 9 positions match TRBD1. The ends lost 6 bases at V and 4 bases at J; junction bases unmatched: 3. The V gene's germline CDR1 is MDHEN and CDR2 SYDVKM. This CDR3 region has 13 residues. The CDR3 DNA reads as TGTGCCAGCAGACTGACAGGGGGCTATGGCTACACCTTC. Translation: CASRLTGGYGYTF.

This chain uses TRBV5-4 with TRBJ2-1; perhaps TRBD1 as D (6 bases). Trimming removed 0 bases from V and 6 bases from J, with 10 bases in between. The germline V gene has CDR1 SGHNT and CDR2 YYREEE (reference sequence). The CDR3 extends over 14 amino acids. CDR3: CASSLEAGVNEQFF. The CDR3 DNA reads TGTGCCAGCAGCTTGGAAGCAGGGGTCAATGAGCAGTTCTTC.

The chain employs TRBV4-1 and TRBJ2-3; 8 nucleotides align to TRBD1. This CDR3 has 16 amino acids. Germline loops: CDR1 MGHRA, CDR2 YSYEKL. The J segment lost 10 bases and the V segment lost 4 bases, leaving 16 bases of the junction unmatched. CDR3 sequence (DNA): TGCGCCAGCAGCCGGCCAGGACAGGGCCCCGGGTTGCCGCAGTATTTT. Its protein is CASSRPGQGPGLPQYF.

The chain carries TRBV6-5 and TRBJ1-2; D is unresolved. The length of the CDR3 is 16 residues. From germline, CDR1 is MNHEY and CDR2 SVGAGI. Trimming shortened V by 2 bases and J by 2 bases, and 15 bases separated the two germline ends. CDR3 loop: CASSYAGGGNNYGYTF. DNA for the CDR3: TGTGCCAGCAGTTACGCTGGCGGCGGTAACAACTATGGCTACACCTTC.

The chain is built from TRBV30 and TRBJ1-5; no clear D gene. Germline V gives CDR1 GTSNPN, CDR2 SVGIG (reference sequence). The CDR3 has 15 amino acids. V was trimmed by 0 bases and J by 0 bases, leaving 9 bases between them. The CDR3 sequence is CAWSVYGGSNQPQHF. In DNA form, the CDR3 reads TGTGCCTGGAGTGTATACGGCGGTAGCAATCAGCCCCAGCATTTT.

The chain employs TRBV2 and TRBJ1-5, with D possibly matching TRBD1 (6 bases). Per the germline V gene, CDR1 is SNHLY and CDR2 is FYNNEI. V lost 1 base and J lost 7, with 17 bases in between. CDR3 size: 16 residues. CDR3 loop: CASSEVPPGVVQPQHF. DNA for the CDR3: TGTGCCAGCAGTGAAGTCCCCCCAGGGGTGGTACAGCCCCAGCATTTT.

V is TRBV30 and J is TRBJ1-5; 7 bases are a match to TRBD1. Germline values: CDR1 GTSNPN, CDR2 SVGIG (reference sequence). The CDR3 runs 14 residues. V dropped 8 bases and J dropped 0; count of bases not matched to a gene: 7. Here the CDR3 DNA reads TGTGCCCTTTCAAGACAGGGTAGCAATCAGCCCCAGCATTTT. Amino acids: CALSRQGSNQPQHF.

This clone was counted a single time. The chain links TRBV7-2 to TRBJ2-1, with TRBD2 identical over 8 bases. Trimming cost V 3 bases and J 2 bases; bases outside gene matches: 6. CDR1 and CDR2 from the germline V gene are SGHTA and FQGNSA. This CDR3 spans 16 amino acids. CDR3 nucleotides: TGTGCCAGCAGCTTTGGCGGGGGGAGCCCCTACAATGAGCAGTTCTTC. Its protein is CASSFGGGSPYNEQFF.